This TCR beta chain was profiled in a study of T cell responses to AZD1222 COVID-19 vaccine. Study outcomes and limitations: Researchers took repertoire samples only after the peak T cell response had come. CD4 TCRs linked to vaccination spanned spike, dominating at 160-218 and 743-854. Compared with day 0, the breadth and depth of the Spike-specific TCR repertoire rose significantly after two doses of AZD1222. Among the donors, most were white British and more were female, and clonal diversity was possibly underestimated.

The CDR3 is made up of 14 amino acids. Trimming removed 7 bases from V and 1 base from J, with 13 bases in between. Germline CDR1 reads SGHNT; CDR2 reads YENEEA. Comments on this clone: What it recognizes is unknown.

Profiling relied on immunoSEQ multiplex PCR, and the TCRdb table lists in-frame clones only, not all of them. Of about 150,000 clones in the sample, roughly nine tenths were seen once. Sequencing used peripheral blood, obtained on day 0 of AZD1222 vaccination. The rearrangement uses TRBV11-3 and TRBJ1-1, with D perhaps TRBD1 (5 bases). This clonotype was sampled from an adult in good health. CDR3 sequence: CASKRGEANTEAFF. CDR3 nucleotides: TGTGCCAGCAAACGGGGGGAGGCGAACACTGAAGCTTTCTTT. The full variable domain, rest sourced from reference TRBV11-3 and TRBJ1-1, is EAGVVQSPRYKIIEKKQPVAFWCNPISGHNTLYWYLQNLGQGPELLIRYENEEAVDDSQLPKDRFSAERLKGVDSTLKIQPAELGDSAVYLCASKRGEANTEAFFGQGTRLTVV.